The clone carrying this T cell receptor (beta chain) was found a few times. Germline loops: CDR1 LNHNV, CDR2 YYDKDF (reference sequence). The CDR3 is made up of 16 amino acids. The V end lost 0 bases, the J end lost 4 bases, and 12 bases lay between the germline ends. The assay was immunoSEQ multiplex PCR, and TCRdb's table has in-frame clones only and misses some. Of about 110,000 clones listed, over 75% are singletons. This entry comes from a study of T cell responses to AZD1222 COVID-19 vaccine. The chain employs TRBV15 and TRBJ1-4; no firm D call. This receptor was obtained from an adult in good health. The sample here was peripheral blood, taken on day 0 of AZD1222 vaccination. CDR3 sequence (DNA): TGTGCCACCAGCAGAGAACAGAGGATAATTAATGAAAAACTGTTTTTT. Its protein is CATSREQRIINEKLFF.